This entry lists 14 T cell receptor beta chains sequenced from one sample in a study of cytotoxic CD8 clonotypes in ibrutinib-treated CLL. Only in-frame clones appear in the TCRdb table, and some are missing; sequencing was by immunoSEQ multiplex PCR. The repertoire holds some 80,000 clones, with roughly 83% as singletons. The material was PBMCs, obtained after 12 months of ibrutinib treatment. These receptors were obtained from a human donor with chronic lymphocytic leukemia.

The V gene is TRBV5-4, the J gene TRBJ2-1, with D perhaps matching TRBD2 (6 bases). Between the trimmed V and J ends, which lost 0 bases and 6 bases, there was a span of 13 bases. The germline CDR1 and CDR2 sequences are SGHNT and YYREEE (reference sequence). CDR3 length: 15 residues. The CDR3 spells CASSLGATRTNEQFF. CDR3 in DNA: TGTGCCAGCAGCTTGGGGGCGACTAGGACCAATGAGCAGTTCTTC.

The chain is built from TRBV23-1 and TRBJ1-4; 9 bases map to TRBD1. TRBV23-1 counts as an open reading frame of uncertain function. The CDR3 loop spans 19 amino acids. V lost 5 bases to trimming and J lost 6 bases; unmatched junction nucleotides: 19. Here the CDR3 DNA reads TGCGCCAGCAGTAAGAGTAGCCGGGACAGGGAAGCTCTGGATGAAAAACTGTTTTTT. Its translation: CASSKSSRDREALDEKLFF.

This sequence joins TRBV2 and TRBJ2-5; D not certain. The germline CDR1 and CDR2 sequences are SNHLY and FYNNEI. The CDR3 sequence is 15 residues long. Trimming cost V 5 bases and J 2 bases, with 15 bases left between them. CDR3 sequence (DNA): TGTGCCAGCAGTTTTGGAGAACAATTTCAAGAGACCCAGTACTTC. This codes for CASSFGEQFQETQYF.

This clone has just a few counts. V usage is TRBV10-3 and J usage is TRBJ2-6, with 8 bases identical to TRBD1. The germline V gene encodes CDR1 ENHRY and CDR2 SYGVKD. The V segment lost 4 bases and the J segment 2 bases; nucleotides outside the gene matches: 4. This CDR3 spans 16 amino acids. The CDR3: CAISGQGMAGANVLTF. The CDR3 region has the DNA TGTGCCATCAGTGGACAGGGGATGGCTGGGGCCAACGTCCTGACTTTC.

Comment on this clone: This sample includes further DNA sequences coding for the same CDR3. The V call is TRBV7-2, the J call TRBJ2-3, with TRBD1 matching over 7 bases. This CDR3 contains 16 residues. The germline V gene encodes CDR1 SGHTA and CDR2 FQGNSA. V was clipped by 1 base and J by 6 bases; unmatched bases: 10. CDR3 loop: CASSLVGGRATDTQYF. The CDR3 DNA is TGTGCCAGCAGCTTAGTAGGGGGCCGGGCCACGGATACGCAGTATTTT.

The V gene is TRBV9, the J gene TRBJ2-7; D may correspond to TRBD1 or TRBD2 (7 bases each). Germline V gene sequence: CDR1 SGDLS, CDR2 YYNGEE. Trimming shortened V by 4 bases and J by 2 bases, and 13 bases separated the two germline ends. The CDR3 has 14 amino acids. CDR3 DNA: TGTGCCAGCAGCCTCCAGGGGGGGCCCTACGAGCAGTACTTC. Translation gives CASSLQGGPYEQYF.

The chain recombines TRBV20-1 with TRBJ2-3; D is ambiguous. Trimming left V 7 bases short and J 3 bases short, with 5 bases between. CDR1 and CDR2 (germline): DFQATT, SNEGSKA (reference sequence). CDR3 size: 10 residues. CDR3 DNA: TGCAGTGTGGAAACAGATACGCAGTATTTT. Protein product: CSVETDTQYF.

The chain links TRBV27 to TRBJ1-5; 10 bases map to TRBD1. Germline CDR1 and CDR2: MNHEY and SMNVEV (reference sequence). J lost 6 bases, V lost 6 bases, and 5 bases had no gene match. The CDR3 is made up of 14 amino acids. The CDR3 DNA follows: TGTGCCAGCAGCCCGGGACAGGGGAGTCAGCCCCAGCATTTT. Encoded protein: CASSPGQGSQPQHF.

The V and J genes are TRBV28 and TRBJ1-5; 10 bases align to TRBD1. This CDR3 contains 16 residues. Germline CDR1 MDHEN, CDR2 SYDVKM. V lost 5 bases and J lost 5; bases outside the gene matches: 9. CDR3 nucleotide sequence: TGTGCCAGCAGTGCCGACAGGGGGCCAATCGATCAGCCCCAGCATTTT. It codes for CASSADRGPIDQPQHF.

The table lists this clone with a count of one. The rearrangement uses TRBV5-1 and TRBJ1-1; 7 nucleotides agree with TRBD1. The germline gives CDR1 SGHRS, CDR2 YFSETQ. The ends lost 4 bases at V and 5 bases at J; junction bases unmatched: 8. This CDR3 is built from 14 residues. CDR3 bases: TGCGCCAGCAGCCCCCAGGGGGACGGGACTGAAGCTTTCTTT. This sequence encodes CASSPQGDGTEAFF.

The rearrangement joins TRBV6-5 to TRBJ1-4, with D unresolved. The CDR3 is 13 amino acids. V lost 0 bases and J 4 bases, leaving 3 bases between the germline ends. CDR1 MNHEY and CDR2 SVGAGI come from the germline V gene. In nucleotides, the CDR3 is TGTGCCAGCAGTTACTCCCATAATGAAAAACTGTTTTTT. It encodes CASSYSHNEKLFF.

The chain is built from TRBV5-8 and TRBJ1-5; weak D call: TRBD1 (6 bases). The CDR3 spans 16 residues. The germline gives CDR1 SGHTS, CDR2 YDEGEE. Trimming cost V 4 bases and J 1 base, with 15 bases left between them. In nucleotides, the CDR3 is TGTGCCAGCAGCCTCCATACAGGGACGAGCAATCAGCCCCAGCATTTT. Translated, it gives CASSLHTGTSNQPQHF.

Of note for this clone: Being one base from a much bigger clone, this may be a read error. The same CDR3 also results from other DNA sequences found in this sample. The chain combines TRBV5-4 with TRBJ2-7; maybe TRBD2 (6 bases). The CDR3 spans 12 residues. Germline values: CDR1 SGHNT, CDR2 YYREEE (reference sequence). This CDR3 is CASSWDSNEQYF. Written as DNA, the CDR3 is TGTGCCAGCAGCTGGGACTCCAACGAGCAGTACTTC.

V and J are TRBV7-2 and TRBJ2-5, with TRBD2 identical over 11 bases. CDR3 size: 17 residues. The germline gives CDR1 SGHTA, CDR2 FQGNSA. Trimming at V came to 1 base and at J to 5 bases, leaving 9 bases not matched to a gene. For the CDR3, the DNA is TGTGCCAGCAGCTTAGTGGGCACTAGCGGGAGTCCGGAGACCCAGTACTTC. Translation gives CASSLVGTSGSPETQYF.